The 8 T cell receptor beta chains below all came from one sample that was sequenced in a study of T-cell memory formation after mild COVID-19. TCRdb fed the 5' RACE reads into MiXCR, producing one record per CDR3 protein. The sample gives approximately 65,000 distinct CDR3 sequences, 16% of which show up once; 31% is in the top ten. Sequences were obtained from PBMCs or a T cell subset sorted from them (not recorded which). These receptors came from an adult woman who had mild COVID-19 (a few samples of this study predate the infection). Cell type and time point are not known.

In its sample, this clonotype was seen a few times. The rearrangement links TRBV2 to TRBJ1-6; no firm D call. CDR1 and CDR2 (germline): SNHLY, FYNNEI. The CDR3 contains 16 residues. Trimming shortened V by 3 bases and J by 0 bases, and 9 bases separated the two germline ends. CDR3 coding DNA: TGTGCCAGCAGTGACTCTAGGAGCTCCTATAATTCACCCCTCCACTTT. Amino acids: CASSDSRSSYNSPLHF.

The J gene is TRBJ1-2, the V gene TRBV30; the match to TRBD1 covers 10 bases. This CDR3 has 13 residues. From germline, CDR1 is GTSNPN and CDR2 SVGIG (reference sequence). Trimming cost V 7 bases and J 4 bases; bases outside gene matches: 6. CDR3 in DNA: TGTGCCTCCCAGGGGACAGGGGTCTATGGCTACACCTTC. Translating gives CASQGTGVYGYTF. Filled out from reference TRBV30 and TRBJ1-2, the complete variable domain reads SQTIHQWPATLVQPVGSPLSLECTVEGTSNPNLYWYRQAAGRGLQLLFYSVGIGQISSEVPQNLSASRPQDRQFILSSKKLLLSDSGFYLCASQGTGVYGYTFGSGTRLTVV.

DNA of the CDR3: TGCGCCAGCAGCTTGGAGTCGCAGGGGCCAGATACGCAGTATTTT. Its protein is CASSLESQGPDTQYF. The gene calls are TRBV5-1 and TRBJ2-3; weak D call: TRBD1 (6 bases). The length of the CDR3 is 15 residues. Germline CDR1 is SGHRS and CDR2 is YFSETQ. Trimming took off 0 bases at V and 4 bases at J, with 12 bases between the two ends. The entire variable domain, with the rest obtained from reference TRBV5-1 and TRBJ2-3, is as follows: KAGVTQTPRYLIKTRGQQVTLSCSPISGHRSVSWYQQTPGQGLQFLFEYFSETQRNKGNFPGRFSGRQFSNSRSEMNVSTLELGDSALYLCASSLESQGPDTQYFGPGTRLTVL.

This clonotype was observed a few times. V gene TRBV7-9 combines with J gene TRBJ1-2, with 8 bases lining up with TRBD1. The germline CDR1 and CDR2 sequences are SEHNR and FQNEAQ (reference sequence). The length of the CDR3 is 15 residues. The J segment lost 4 bases and the V segment lost 4 bases, leaving 8 bases of the junction unmatched. The CDR3 sequence: CASSSRDRLIYGYTF. CDR3 bases: TGTGCCAGCAGCTCCCGGGACAGGCTAATCTATGGCTACACCTTC. Full variable domain (outside the CDR3, taken from reference TRBV7-9 and TRBJ1-2): DTGVSQNPRHKITKRGQNVTFRCDPISEHNRLYWYRQTLGQGPEFLTYFQNEAQLEKSRLLSDRFSAERPKGSFSTLEIQRTEQGDSAMYLCASSSRDRLIYGYTFGSGTRLTVV.

As regards this clonotype: One junction end disagrees with the germline gene, perhaps due to a read error. The V gene is TRBV2, the J gene TRBJ2-1; TRBD2 is a possible D gene (6 bases). There are 16 residues in the CDR3. Germline loops: CDR1 SNHLY, CDR2 FYNNEI. CDR3 amino acids: CASSDREWDSNNEQFF. The CDR3 DNA reads TGTGCCAGCAGTGACCGTGAGTGGGACTCCAACAATGAGCAGTTCTTC.

A few counts support this clonotype. This chain uses TRBV21-1 with TRBJ1-1; the D call TRBD1 from the table was never checked on the DNA. TRBV21-1 has pseudogene status. The CDR3 covers 14 residues. The CDR3 loop reads CASSLPQGGTEAFF. The CDR3 DNA is TGTGCCAGCAGCTTACCACAGGGAGGCACTGAAGCTTTCTTT.

This clonotype occurred a few times. The V gene is TRBV7-9, the J gene TRBJ2-1; D is tentatively TRBD1 or TRBD2 (5 bases each). CDR3 length: 16 residues. V shed 5 bases and J shed 3 bases, with 17 bases lying between them. Per the germline V gene, CDR1 is SEHNR and CDR2 is FQNEAQ (reference sequence). The chain's CDR3 is CASSPPGAGIYNEQFF. CDR3 nucleotides: TGTGCCAGCAGCCCTCCTGGGGCCGGGATCTACAATGAGCAGTTCTTC. The variable domain in full, with the rest retrieved from reference TRBV7-9 and TRBJ2-1, is DTGVSQNPRHKITKRGQNVTFRCDPISEHNRLYWYRQTLGQGPEFLTYFQNEAQLEKSRLLSDRFSAERPKGSFSTLEIQRTEQGDSAMYLCASSPPGAGIYNEQFFGPGTRLTVL.

Only a few counts were recorded for this clonotype. The chain has TRBV7-8 and TRBJ2-1, with TRBD2 matching over 10 bases. V lost 2 bases, J lost 8 bases, and 9 bases stayed unmatched. CDR1 is SGHVS, CDR2 FQNEAQ, per germline. This CDR3 has 16 amino acids. CDR3 region: CASSLSASGSNDEQFF. Written as DNA, the CDR3 is TGTGCCAGCAGCTTATCGGCTAGCGGGAGTAACGATGAGCAGTTCTTC.